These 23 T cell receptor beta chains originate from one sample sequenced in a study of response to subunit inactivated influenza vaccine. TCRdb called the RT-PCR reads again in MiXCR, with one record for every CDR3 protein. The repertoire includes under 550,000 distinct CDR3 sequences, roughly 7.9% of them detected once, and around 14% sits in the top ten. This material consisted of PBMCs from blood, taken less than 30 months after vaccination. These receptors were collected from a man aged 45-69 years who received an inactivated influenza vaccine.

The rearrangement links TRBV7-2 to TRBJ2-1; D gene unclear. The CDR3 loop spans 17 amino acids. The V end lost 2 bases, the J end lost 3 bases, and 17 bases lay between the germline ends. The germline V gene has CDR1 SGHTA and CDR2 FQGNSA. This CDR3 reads CASSLFLIGPYYNEQFF. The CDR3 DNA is TGTGCCAGCAGCTTATTTCTCATAGGGCCCTACTACAATGAGCAGTTCTTC.

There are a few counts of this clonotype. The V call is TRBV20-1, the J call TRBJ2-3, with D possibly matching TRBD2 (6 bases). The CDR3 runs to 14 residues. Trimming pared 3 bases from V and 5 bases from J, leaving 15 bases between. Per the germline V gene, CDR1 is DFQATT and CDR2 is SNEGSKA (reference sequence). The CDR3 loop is CSASDFSGKDTQYF. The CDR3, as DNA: TGCAGTGCTAGTGACTTTAGCGGTAAAGATACGCAGTATTTT.

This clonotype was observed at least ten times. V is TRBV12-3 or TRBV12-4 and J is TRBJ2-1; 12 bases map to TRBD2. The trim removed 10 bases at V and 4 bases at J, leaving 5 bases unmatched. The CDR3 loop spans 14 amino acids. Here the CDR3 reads CAIRLAGVYNEQFF. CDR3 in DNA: TGTGCCATTAGACTAGCGGGGGTTTACAATGAGCAGTTCTTC.

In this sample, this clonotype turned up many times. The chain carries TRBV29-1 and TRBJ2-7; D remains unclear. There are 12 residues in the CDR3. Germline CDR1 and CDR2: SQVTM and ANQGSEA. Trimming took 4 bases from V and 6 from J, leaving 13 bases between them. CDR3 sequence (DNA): TGCAGCGTTGGAGTTTTGAAGGGCGAGCAGTACTTC. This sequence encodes CSVGVLKGEQYF.

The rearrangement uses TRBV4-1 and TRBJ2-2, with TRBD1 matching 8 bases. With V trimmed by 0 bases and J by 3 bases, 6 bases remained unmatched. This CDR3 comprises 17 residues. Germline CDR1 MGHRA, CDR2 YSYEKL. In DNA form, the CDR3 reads TGCGCCAGCAGCCAAGATTACGGACAGGGTTACACCGGGGAGCTGTTTTTT. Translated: CASSQDYGQGYTGELFF.

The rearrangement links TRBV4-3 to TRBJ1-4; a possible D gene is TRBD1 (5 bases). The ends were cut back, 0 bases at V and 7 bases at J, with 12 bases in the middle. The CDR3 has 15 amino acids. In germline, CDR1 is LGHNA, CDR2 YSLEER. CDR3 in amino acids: CASSQDQGLGEKLFF. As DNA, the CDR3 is TGCGCCAGCAGCCAAGACCAGGGCCTAGGTGAAAAACTGTTTTTT.

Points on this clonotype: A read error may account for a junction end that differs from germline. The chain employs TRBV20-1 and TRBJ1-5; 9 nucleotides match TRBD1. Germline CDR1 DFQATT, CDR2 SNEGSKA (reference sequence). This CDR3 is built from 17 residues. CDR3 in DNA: TGCTGTGCTAGAGAGCCCCCGGACAGGGGAGGCAATCAGCCCCAGCATTTT. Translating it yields CCAREPPDRGGNQPQHF.

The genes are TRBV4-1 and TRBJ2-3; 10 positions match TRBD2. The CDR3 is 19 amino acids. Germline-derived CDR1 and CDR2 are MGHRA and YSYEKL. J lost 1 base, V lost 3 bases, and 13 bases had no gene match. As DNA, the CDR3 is TGCGCCAGCAGCCAGGTAAAGAGTAGCGGGGGGCCCCGCACAGATACGCAGTATTTT. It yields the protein CASSQVKSSGGPRTDTQYF.

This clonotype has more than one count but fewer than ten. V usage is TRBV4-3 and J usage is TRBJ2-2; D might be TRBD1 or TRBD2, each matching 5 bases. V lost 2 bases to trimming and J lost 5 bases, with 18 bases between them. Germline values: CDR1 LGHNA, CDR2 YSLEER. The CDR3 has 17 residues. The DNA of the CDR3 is TGCGCCAGCAGCCAAACCCGAGGGGCCCTACGAACCGGGGAGCTGTTTTTT. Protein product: CASSQTRGALRTGELFF.

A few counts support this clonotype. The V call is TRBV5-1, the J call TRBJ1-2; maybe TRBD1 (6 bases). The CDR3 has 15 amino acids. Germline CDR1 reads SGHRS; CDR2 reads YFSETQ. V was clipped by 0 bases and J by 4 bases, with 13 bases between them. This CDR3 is CASSLALTGSYGYTF. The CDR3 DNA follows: TGCGCCAGCAGCTTGGCTCTAACAGGGAGCTATGGCTACACCTTC.

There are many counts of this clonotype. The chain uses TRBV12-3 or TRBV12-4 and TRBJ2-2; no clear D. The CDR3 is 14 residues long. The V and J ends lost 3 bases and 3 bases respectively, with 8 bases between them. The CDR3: CASSFFTDTGELFF. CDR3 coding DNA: TGTGCCAGCAGTTTTTTCACAGACACCGGGGAGCTGTTTTTT.

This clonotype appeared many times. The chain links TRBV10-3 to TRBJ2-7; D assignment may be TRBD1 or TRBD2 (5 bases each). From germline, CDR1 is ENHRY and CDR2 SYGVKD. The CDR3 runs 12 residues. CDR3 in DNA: TGTGCTGCCGGGCAGGGAGAAGGCGAGCAGTACTTC. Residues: CAAGQGEGEQYF.

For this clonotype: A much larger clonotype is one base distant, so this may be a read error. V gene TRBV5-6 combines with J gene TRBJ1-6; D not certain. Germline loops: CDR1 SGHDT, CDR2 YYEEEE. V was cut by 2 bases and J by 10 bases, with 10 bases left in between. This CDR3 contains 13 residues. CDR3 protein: CASSFLGKSPLHF. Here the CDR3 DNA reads TGTGCCAGCAGCTTCCTAGGGAAGTCACCCCTCCACTTT.

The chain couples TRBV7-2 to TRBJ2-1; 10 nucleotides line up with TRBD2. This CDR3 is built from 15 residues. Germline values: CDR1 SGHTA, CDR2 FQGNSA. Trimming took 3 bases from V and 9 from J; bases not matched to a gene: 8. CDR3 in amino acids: CASSFKAGGLGEQFF. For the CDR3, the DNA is TGTGCCAGCAGCTTTAAAGCGGGAGGGCTTGGTGAGCAGTTCTTC.

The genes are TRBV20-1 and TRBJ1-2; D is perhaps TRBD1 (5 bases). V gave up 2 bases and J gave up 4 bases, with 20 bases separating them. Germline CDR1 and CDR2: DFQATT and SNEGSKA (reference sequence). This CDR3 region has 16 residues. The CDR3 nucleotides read TGCAGTGCTAGATTGGGCCACACAACGAGGGGCTATGGCTACACCTTC. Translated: CSARLGHTTRGYGYTF.

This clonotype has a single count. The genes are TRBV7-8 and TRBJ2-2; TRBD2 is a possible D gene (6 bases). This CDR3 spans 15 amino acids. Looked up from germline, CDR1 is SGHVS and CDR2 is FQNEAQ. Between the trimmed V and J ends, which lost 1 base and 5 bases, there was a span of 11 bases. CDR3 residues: CASSLGLDGTGELFF. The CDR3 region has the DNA TGTGCCAGCAGCTTAGGACTAGACGGAACCGGGGAGCTGTTTTTT.

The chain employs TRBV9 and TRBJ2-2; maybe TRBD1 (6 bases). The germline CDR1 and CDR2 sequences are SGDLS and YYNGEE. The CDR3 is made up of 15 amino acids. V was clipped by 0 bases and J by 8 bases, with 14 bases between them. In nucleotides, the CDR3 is TGTGCCAGCAGCGTAGGTCACAGGGTAGGAGGGGAGCTGTTTTTT. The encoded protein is CASSVGHRVGGELFF.

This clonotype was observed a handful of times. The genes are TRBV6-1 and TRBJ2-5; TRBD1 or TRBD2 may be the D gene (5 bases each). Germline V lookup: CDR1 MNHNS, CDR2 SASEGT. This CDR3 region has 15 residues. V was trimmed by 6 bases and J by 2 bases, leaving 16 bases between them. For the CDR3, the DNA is TGTGCCAGCAGCGGACTCCGGGACGGTCAAGAGACCCAGTACTTC. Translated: CASSGLRDGQETQYF.

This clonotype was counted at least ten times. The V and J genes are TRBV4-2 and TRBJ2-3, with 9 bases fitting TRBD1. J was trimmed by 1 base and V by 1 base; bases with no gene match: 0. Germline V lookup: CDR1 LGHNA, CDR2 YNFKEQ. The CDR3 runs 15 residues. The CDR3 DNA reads TGTGCCAGCAGCCAAGGGGACAGGGGCACAGATACGCAGTATTTT. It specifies CASSQGDRGTDTQYF.

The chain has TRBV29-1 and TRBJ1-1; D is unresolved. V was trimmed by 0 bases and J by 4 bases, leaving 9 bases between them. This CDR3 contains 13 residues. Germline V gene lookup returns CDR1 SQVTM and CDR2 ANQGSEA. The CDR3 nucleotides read TGCAGCGTTGAAGAGAGGGCGTTCACTGAAGCTTTCTTT. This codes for CSVEERAFTEAFF.

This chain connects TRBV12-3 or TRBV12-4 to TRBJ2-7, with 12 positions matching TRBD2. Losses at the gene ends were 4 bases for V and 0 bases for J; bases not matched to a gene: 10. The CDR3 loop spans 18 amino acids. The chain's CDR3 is CASSSSILAGGSSYEQYF. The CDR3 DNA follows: TGTGCCAGCAGTTCATCTATACTAGCGGGAGGAAGCTCCTACGAGCAGTACTTC.

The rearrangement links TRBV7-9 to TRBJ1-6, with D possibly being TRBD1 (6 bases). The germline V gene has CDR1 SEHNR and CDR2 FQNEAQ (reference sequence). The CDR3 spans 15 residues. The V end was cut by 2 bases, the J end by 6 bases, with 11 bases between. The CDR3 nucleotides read TGTGCCAGCAGCTTAAGGGGACAAACTAATTCACCCCTCCACTTT. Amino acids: CASSLRGQTNSPLHF.

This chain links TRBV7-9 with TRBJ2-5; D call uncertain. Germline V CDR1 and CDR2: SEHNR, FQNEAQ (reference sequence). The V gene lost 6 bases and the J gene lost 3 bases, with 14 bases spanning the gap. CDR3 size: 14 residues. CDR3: CASSWAVGKETQYF. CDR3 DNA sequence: TGTGCCAGCAGTTGGGCAGTTGGTAAAGAGACCCAGTACTTC. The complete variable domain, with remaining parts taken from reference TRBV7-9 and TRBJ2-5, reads DTGVSQNPRHKITKRGQNVTFRCDPISEHNRLYWYRQTLGQGPEFLTYFQNEAQLEKSRLLSDRFSAERPKGSFSTLEIQRTEQGDSAMYLCASSWAVGKETQYFGPGTRLLVL.